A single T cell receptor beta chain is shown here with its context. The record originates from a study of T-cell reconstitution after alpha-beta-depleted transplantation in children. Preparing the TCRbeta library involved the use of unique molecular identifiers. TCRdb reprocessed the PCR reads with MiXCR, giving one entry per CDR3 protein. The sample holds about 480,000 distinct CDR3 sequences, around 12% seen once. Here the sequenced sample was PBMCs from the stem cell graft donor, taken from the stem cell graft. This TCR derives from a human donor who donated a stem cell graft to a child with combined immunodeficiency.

This CDR3 reads CASLGGRAGDTQYF. The CDR3 region has the DNA TGTGCCAGCCTCGGGGGCAGGGCGGGAGATACGCAGTATTTT. The chain has TRBV27 and TRBJ2-3, with D perhaps being TRBD1 or TRBD2 (6 bases each). There are 14 residues in the CDR3. V was shortened by 8 bases and J by 5 bases, with 17 bases between the two germline ends. Germline CDR1 MNHEY, CDR2 SMNVEV (reference sequence).